Below are 31 T cell receptor beta chains sequenced from a single sample in a study of shared T cell receptors in the human thymus. The data were produced by immunoSEQ multiplex PCR, yet TCRdb's version contains in-frame clones alone and is incomplete. The table lists almost 550,000 clones, 78% of them singletons. These data also formed part of another study, on human thymus T cells.

Material: thymocytes. The source is a boy younger than two with a congenital heart defect.

The rearrangement uses TRBV7-9 and TRBJ1-4, with D perhaps TRBD1 (5 bases). CDR1 is SEHNR, CDR2 FQNEAQ, per germline (reference sequence). The V and J ends lost 2 bases and 8 bases respectively, with 15 bases between them. The length of the CDR3 is 15 residues. The CDR3 nucleotides are TGTGCCAGCAGCTTAAACTCGTGTGGGGGGGAAAAACTGTTTTTT. This gives the protein CASSLNSCGGEKLFF.

This chain uses TRBV5-1 with TRBJ1-1, with 7 bases lining up with TRBD1. With V trimmed by 7 bases and J by 5 bases, 11 bases remained unmatched. This CDR3 comprises 14 residues. Germline CDR1 is SGHRS and CDR2 is YFSETQ. The CDR3 region has the DNA TGCGCCAGCGGCCCAACAGGGGCGAATACTGAAGCTTTCTTT. This sequence encodes CASGPTGANTEAFF.

This clone was observed a few times. This rearrangement joins TRBV4-3 to TRBJ1-2, with 9 bases that match TRBD1. Germline loops: CDR1 LGHNA, CDR2 YSLEER. With V trimmed by 0 bases and J by 8 bases, 7 bases remained unmatched. The CDR3 contains 15 residues. DNA for the CDR3: TGCGCCAGCAGCCAAGACCCCGGACAGGGGAAAGGCTACACCTTC. Its translation: CASSQDPGQGKGYTF.

This chain's CDR3 is CASSTRATGANVLTF. CDR3 in DNA: TGTGCCAGCAGCACTAGGGCTACTGGGGCCAACGTCCTGACTTTC. The V gene is TRBV14, the J gene TRBJ2-6; tentative D call: TRBD2 (5 bases). Germline V gene data show CDR1 as SGHDN and CDR2 as FVKESK. Trimming removed 5 bases at V and 2 bases at J, with 10 bases between. CDR3 length equals 15 residues.

In its sample, this clone was seen once. The chain recombines TRBV12-5 with TRBJ1-2, with 7 bases that match TRBD1. The V gene's germline CDR1 is LGHNT and CDR2 FRNRAP. With V trimmed by 1 base and J by 3 bases, 8 bases remained unmatched. The CDR3 totals 16 residues. The CDR3 DNA reads TGTGCTAGTGGTTTGGACCTTCCTACAGGGGACTATGGCTACACCTTC. Amino acids: CASGLDLPTGDYGYTF.

This clone appeared a single time. In the same sample, other DNA sequences code for this CDR3. This chain connects TRBV27 to TRBJ2-7; TRBD2 might be the D (5 bases). The CDR3 sequence is 15 residues long. Trimming took off 2 bases at V and 3 bases at J, with 14 bases between the two ends. Germline CDR1 reads MNHEY; CDR2 reads SMNVEV (reference sequence). The CDR3 bases are TGTGCCAGCAGTTTACTAGAGCGGAGTTACTACGAGCAGTACTTC. Amino acids: CASSLLERSYYEQYF.

This clone occurred once. The chain couples TRBV19 to TRBJ2-3, with 7 bases that match TRBD2. Germline CDR1 reads LNHDA; CDR2 reads SQIVND (reference sequence). After removal of 11 bases from V and 2 bases from J, the junction contained 13 bases not matched to a gene. CDR3 length: 15 amino acids. This CDR3 is CASKGTSADTDTQYF. The CDR3, as DNA: TGTGCCTCCAAGGGTACTAGCGCGGACACAGATACGCAGTATTTT.

The chain links TRBV2 to TRBJ1-1; 8 bases are shared with TRBD1. Trimming cost V 9 bases and J 4 bases; bases outside gene matches: 4. Germline V lookup: CDR1 SNHLY, CDR2 FYNNEI. The CDR3 extends over 12 amino acids. DNA of the CDR3: TGTGCCAGTAGGACAGGGCCCACTGAAGCTTTCTTT. Translating gives CASRTGPTEAFF.

This clone was picked up one time. The chain has TRBV15 and TRBJ2-7; 10 nucleotides line up with TRBD1. The V gene's germline CDR1 is LNHNV and CDR2 YYDKDF (reference sequence). The CDR3 is 16 residues long. Unmatched junction bases numbered 4, after V lost 0 bases and J lost 2 bases. In DNA, the CDR3 is TGTGCCACCAGCAGAGATGGGACAGGGGTAACCTACGAGCAGTACTTC. As protein: CATSRDGTGVTYEQYF.

V and J are TRBV14 and TRBJ1-4; D is perhaps TRBD1 (6 bases). CDR1 SGHDN and CDR2 FVKESK come from the germline V gene. The CDR3 contains 16 residues. V dropped 0 bases and J dropped 7 bases, with 15 bases sitting between them. The CDR3 bases are TGTGCCAGCAGCCAAGATCGAAATGGGGGCCGTGAAAAACTGTTTTTT. Translated, it gives CASSQDRNGGREKLFF.

V gene TRBV7-2 combines with J gene TRBJ2-3; 14 nucleotides match TRBD2. This CDR3 contains 18 residues. J gave up 1 base and V 2 bases, and 5 bases lay outside the gene matches. The germline CDR1 and CDR2 sequences are SGHTA and FQGNSA. The CDR3 region has the DNA TGTGCCAGCAGCTTACTGGGACTAGCGGGAGCCGGCACAGATACGCAGTATTTT. Translation gives CASSLLGLAGAGTDTQYF.

This clone came up once. The chain employs TRBV4-1 and TRBJ2-5, with D possibly matching TRBD2 (5 bases). The J call may be wrong; the DNA end is better matched by TRBJ2-7. Germline V gene lookup returns CDR1 MGHRA and CDR2 YSYEKL. CDR3 length: 15 amino acids. This CDR3 reads CASSQDPSGTYEQYF. The DNA for the CDR3 is TGCGCCAGCAGCCAAGATCCCAGCGGAACCTACGAGCAGTACTTC.

V gene TRBV29-1 combines with J gene TRBJ1-1; weak D call: TRBD1 (5 bases). Germline values: CDR1 SQVTM, CDR2 ANQGSEA. V lost 1 base and J lost 3, with 15 bases in between. The CDR3 is made up of 15 amino acids. The CDR3 protein is CSVEVGAGGDTEAFF. The CDR3 DNA sequence: TGCAGCGTTGAAGTTGGAGCCGGGGGGGACACTGAAGCTTTCTTT.

The chain couples TRBV5-6 to TRBJ2-7; TRBD2 might be the D (5 bases). Germline V gene lookup returns CDR1 SGHDT and CDR2 YYEEEE. This CDR3 comprises 12 residues. Trimming removed 4 bases at V and 3 bases at J, with 8 bases between. The CDR3 nucleotides read TGTGCCAGCAGCCGGACTGACTACGAGCAGTACTTC. Protein sequence: CASSRTDYEQYF.

This clone came up once. The chain combines TRBV5-1 with TRBJ2-7; 7 nucleotides align to TRBD2. This CDR3 region has 15 residues. The V gene's germline CDR1 is SGHRS and CDR2 YFSETQ. Losses at the gene ends were 1 base for V and 6 bases for J; bases not matched to a gene: 10. This CDR3 is CASSLSLAAPCEQYF. The CDR3 region has the DNA TGCGCCAGCAGCTTGAGCCTAGCGGCCCCGTGCGAGCAGTACTTC.

The V gene is TRBV10-3, the J gene TRBJ2-1; TRBD2 matches at 8 bases. Losses at the gene ends were 0 bases for V and 3 bases for J; bases not matched to a gene: 7. CDR3 size: 17 residues. The germline CDR1 and CDR2 sequences are ENHRY and SYGVKD. In nucleotides, the CDR3 is TGTGCCATCAGTGAGTCTATCACGGGAGGGAACTACAATGAGCAGTTCTTC. Encoded protein: CAISESITGGNYNEQFF.

The rearrangement joins TRBV7-6 to TRBJ2-7, with TRBD2 identical over 13 bases. Germline trimming cut 4 bases from V and 1 base from J; bases unmatched to any gene: 10. Germline V lookup: CDR1 SGHVS, CDR2 FNYEAQ. The CDR3 is 18 amino acids. The DNA of the CDR3 is TGTGCCAGCAGCTCCGAGAGAGGACTAGCGGGAGTTTCCTACGAGCAGTACTTC. Its protein product is CASSSERGLAGVSYEQYF.

This clone came up once. The chain couples TRBV25-1 to TRBJ2-3; D is possibly TRBD2 (5 bases). Trimming stripped 4 bases from V and 0 bases from J, with 17 bases between. Germline-derived CDR1 and CDR2 are MGHDK and SYGVNS. The CDR3 is 17 amino acids. The CDR3 DNA reads as TGTGCCAGCAGTGGAGGCCCAGAAGCGGCGAGCACAGATACGCAGTATTTT. Translating gives CASSGGPEAASTDTQYF.

The chain couples TRBV5-1 to TRBJ2-1; D remains unclear. Germline-derived CDR1 and CDR2 are SGHRS and YFSETQ. CDR3 size: 16 residues. V was shortened by 0 bases and J by 8 bases, with 18 bases between the two germline ends. CDR3 DNA sequence: TGCGCCAGCAGCTTGGAGTTAGGCCTACCCCAGGATGAGCAGTTCTTC. This encodes CASSLELGLPQDEQFF.

This rearrangement joins TRBV5-5 to TRBJ1-2; a weak D match, TRBD1 (5 bases). Trimming removed 5 bases from V and 8 bases from J, with 10 bases in between. The germline CDR1 and CDR2 sequences are SGHKS and YYEKEE (reference sequence). This CDR3 contains 11 residues. The CDR3 DNA follows: TGTGCCAGCAGGGGGGGTGTCGGCTACACCTTC. It specifies CASRGGVGYTF.

The rearrangement links TRBV14 to TRBJ2-7, with D maybe TRBD1 (6 bases). With 0 bases removed from V and 3 bases from J, the gap between germline ends came to 18 bases. Germline V CDR1 and CDR2: SGHDN, FVKESK. The CDR3 runs to 17 residues. CDR3 loop: CASSQDLRGLGYYEQYF. CDR3 bases: TGTGCCAGCAGCCAAGATCTCAGGGGCCTGGGCTACTACGAGCAGTACTTC.

In this sample, this clone turned up once. V and J are TRBV27 and TRBJ2-1; TRBD2 matches 13 bases. The germline CDR1 and CDR2 sequences are MNHEY and SMNVEV (reference sequence). V shed 6 bases and J 0 bases; nucleotides not matched to a gene: 5. CDR3 size: 17 residues. This chain's CDR3 is CASRVLAGGISYNEQFF. CDR3 bases: TGTGCCAGCAGAGTACTAGCGGGAGGGATCTCCTACAATGAGCAGTTCTTC.

A note on this clone: The junction shows a germline mismatch at one end, possibly a read error. The chain links TRBV7-7 to TRBJ2-1, with D unclear. Germline CDR1 reads SSHAT; CDR2 reads FNYEAQ (reference sequence). The CDR3 has 17 residues. The CDR3 region has the DNA TGTGCTAGCAGCCCAGTGCGAGCGCCCCGCTCCTACAATGAGCAGTTCTTC. It yields the protein CASSPVRAPRSYNEQFF.

This chain connects TRBV28 to TRBJ2-1, with TRBD1 as a possible D gene (5 bases). Deletions cut 3 bases from V and 4 bases from J, with 10 bases between. The CDR3 runs to 14 residues. CDR1 MDHEN and CDR2 SYDVKM come from the germline V gene. As DNA, the CDR3 is TGTGCCAGCAGTTTTTTATCAGGGTACAATGAGCAGTTCTTC. Encoded protein: CASSFLSGYNEQFF.

J is TRBJ2-5 and V is TRBV14; D perhaps matches TRBD2 (5 bases). The CDR3 length is 19 residues. Germline values: CDR1 SGHDN, CDR2 FVKESK. V was trimmed by 1 base and J by 4 bases, leaving 25 bases between them. CDR3 protein: CASSQVPDVVGGPRETQYF. The CDR3 DNA follows: TGTGCCAGCAGCCAAGTACCTGACGTAGTGGGCGGGCCCCGAGAGACCCAGTACTTC.

This chain links TRBV18 with TRBJ2-7; D uncertain. This CDR3 spans 16 amino acids. Germline-derived CDR1 and CDR2 are KGHSH and LQKENI. Trimming left V 1 base short and J 1 base short, with 14 bases between. The CDR3 DNA is TGTGCCAGCTCACCACGAGTAAAAGACACTTCCTACGAGCAGTACTTC. It is translated as CASSPRVKDTSYEQYF.

This clone has just one count. The chain couples TRBV6-1 to TRBJ1-4; 7 bases line up with TRBD1. V was pared by 0 bases and J by 0 bases, with 4 bases of the junction left unmatched. This CDR3 spans 17 amino acids. Germline values: CDR1 MNHNS, CDR2 SASEGT. The DNA of the CDR3 is TGTGCCAGCAGTGAAGCGTCAGACAGGGCAACTAATGAAAAACTGTTTTTT. Protein: CASSEASDRATNEKLFF.

The V and J genes are TRBV27 and TRBJ2-7, with D maybe TRBD2 (7 bases). The CDR3 is made up of 20 amino acids. The V end was cut by 2 bases, the J end by 2 bases, with 28 bases between. Germline CDR1 MNHEY, CDR2 SMNVEV (reference sequence). CDR3: CASSLGSGKFDDRKTYEQYF. CDR3 DNA sequence: TGTGCCAGCAGTTTAGGGAGCGGGAAGTTCGACGACAGGAAAACCTACGAGCAGTACTTC.

This chain joins TRBV4-1 and TRBJ2-5; maybe TRBD2 (6 bases). Deletions cut 2 bases from V and 0 bases from J, with 19 bases between. The CDR3 loop spans 18 amino acids. Germline V gives CDR1 MGHRA, CDR2 YSYEKL. Here the CDR3 DNA reads TGCGCCAGCAGCCAACCGTGGAATGCCGGGAGCCACCAAGAGACCCAGTACTTC. This sequence encodes CASSQPWNAGSHQETQYF.

Here the CDR3 DNA reads TGTGCCAGCTCACCGGGAAGGGCAGGGCATCAGCCCCAGCATTTT. Protein product: CASSPGRAGHQPQHF. The rearrangement uses TRBV18 and TRBJ1-5; tentatively, D is TRBD1 (5 bases). CDR1 and CDR2 (germline): KGHSH, LQKENI. This CDR3 contains 15 residues. V lost 3 bases and J lost 5, with 14 bases in between.

The gene calls are TRBV14 and TRBJ2-4, with D possibly matching TRBD1 (6 bases). The germline V and J ends were trimmed by 0 bases and 2 bases, with 14 bases remaining between them. The V gene's germline CDR1 is SGHDN and CDR2 FVKESK. This CDR3 region has 17 residues. The CDR3 region is CASSQEGPGAPKNIQYF. The CDR3 region has the DNA TGTGCCAGCAGCCAAGAAGGTCCAGGGGCTCCCAAAAACATTCAGTACTTC. Full variable domain (rest looked up from reference TRBV14 and TRBJ2-4): EAGVTQFPSHSVIEKGQTVTLRCDPISGHDNLYWYRRVMGKEIKFLLHFVKESKQDESGMPNNRFLAERTGGTYSTLKVQPAELEDSGVYFCASSQEGPGAPKNIQYFGAGTRLSVL.